This entry concerns a single T cell receptor beta chain. Per the study methods: The authors estimated nucleated cell counts from reference gene primer amplification. Method: immunoSEQ multiplex PCR; TCRdb's copy keeps in-frame clones and lacks some. Clonal size and the V and J genes are those of that table, whereas D and trimming came from the DNA. The table shows approximately 100,000 clones, with 85% to 90% occurring only once. The germline gives CDR1 LNHDA, CDR2 SQIVND (reference sequence). There are 15 residues in the CDR3. After removal of 9 bases from V and 2 bases from J, the junction contained 8 bases not matched to a gene. This entry comes from a study of blood T cell repertoires in COVID-19. Looking at the study overall: Both acute and convalescent COVID-19 samples were obtained from the United States, Italy and Spain.

The V gene is TRBV19, the J gene TRBJ1-5; 9 bases are shared with TRBD1. Sequenced input: peripheral blood. The TCR originated in a human donor in a cohort sampled during active COVID-19. The CDR3 coding sequence is TGTGCCAGCATACAGGGGGCGGTGGGCAATCAGCCCCAGCATTTT. Translating gives CASIQGAVGNQPQHF.